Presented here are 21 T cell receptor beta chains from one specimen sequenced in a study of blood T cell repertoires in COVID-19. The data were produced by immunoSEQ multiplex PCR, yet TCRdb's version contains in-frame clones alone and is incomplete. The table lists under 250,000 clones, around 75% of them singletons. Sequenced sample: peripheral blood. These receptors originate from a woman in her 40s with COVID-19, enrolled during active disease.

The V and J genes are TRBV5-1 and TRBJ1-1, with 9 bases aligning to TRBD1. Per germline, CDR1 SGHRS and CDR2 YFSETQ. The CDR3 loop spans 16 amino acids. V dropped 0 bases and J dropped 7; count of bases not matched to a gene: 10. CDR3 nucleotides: TGCGCCAGCAGCTTGGGGTTTACAGGGGGCGAGGGTGAAGCTTTCTTT. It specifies CASSLGFTGGEGEAFF.

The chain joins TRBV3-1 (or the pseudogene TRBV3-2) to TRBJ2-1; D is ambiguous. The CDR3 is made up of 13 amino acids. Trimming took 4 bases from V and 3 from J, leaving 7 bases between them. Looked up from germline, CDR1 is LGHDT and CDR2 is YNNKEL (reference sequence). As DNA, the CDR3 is TGTGCCAGCAGCCGAGATTACTACAATGAGCAGTTCTTC. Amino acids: CASSRDYYNEQFF.

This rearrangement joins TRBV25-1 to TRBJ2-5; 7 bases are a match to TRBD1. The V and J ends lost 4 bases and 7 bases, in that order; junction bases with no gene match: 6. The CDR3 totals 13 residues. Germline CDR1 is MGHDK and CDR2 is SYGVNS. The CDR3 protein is CASSGPDRSTQYF. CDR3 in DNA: TGTGCCAGCAGTGGGCCGGACAGGTCGACCCAGTACTTC.

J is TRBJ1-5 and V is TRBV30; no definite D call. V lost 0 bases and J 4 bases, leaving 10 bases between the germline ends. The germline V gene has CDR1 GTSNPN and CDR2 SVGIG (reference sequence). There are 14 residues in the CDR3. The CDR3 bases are TGTGCCTGGAGTGTATCCGGGTTTAATCAGCCCCAGCATTTT. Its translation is CAWSVSGFNQPQHF. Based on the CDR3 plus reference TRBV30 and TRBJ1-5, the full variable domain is SQTIHQWPATLVQPVGSPLSLECTVEGTSNPNLYWYRQAAGRGLQLLFYSVGIGQISSEVPQNLSASRPQDRQFILSSKKLLLSDSGFYLCAWSVSGFNQPQHFGDGTRLSIL.

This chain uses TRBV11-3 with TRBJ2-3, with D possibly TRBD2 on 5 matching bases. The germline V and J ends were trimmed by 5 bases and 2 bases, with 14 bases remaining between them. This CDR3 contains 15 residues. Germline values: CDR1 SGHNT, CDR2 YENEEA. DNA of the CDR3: TGTGCCAGCAGCACCTCCGGGGAGAACACAGATACGCAGTATTTT. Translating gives CASSTSGENTDTQYF.

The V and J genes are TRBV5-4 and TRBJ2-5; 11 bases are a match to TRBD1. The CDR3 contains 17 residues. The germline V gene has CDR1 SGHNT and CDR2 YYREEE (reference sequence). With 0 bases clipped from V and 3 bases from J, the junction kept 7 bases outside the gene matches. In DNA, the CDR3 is TGTGCCAGCAGCTTGGACGGGACAGGGGGTCTCAAAGAGACCCAGTACTTC. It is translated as CASSLDGTGGLKETQYF.

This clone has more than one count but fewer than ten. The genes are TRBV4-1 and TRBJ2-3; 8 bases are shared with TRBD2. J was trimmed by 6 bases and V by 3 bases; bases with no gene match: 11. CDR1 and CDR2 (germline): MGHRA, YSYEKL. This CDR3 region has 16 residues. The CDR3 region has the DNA TGCGCCAGCAGCCAGGGACTAGAACACACGGGGGATACGCAGTATTTT. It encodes CASSQGLEHTGDTQYF.

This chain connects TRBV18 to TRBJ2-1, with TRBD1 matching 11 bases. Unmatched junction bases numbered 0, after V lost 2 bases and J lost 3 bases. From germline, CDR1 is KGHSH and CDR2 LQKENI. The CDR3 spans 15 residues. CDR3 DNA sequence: TGTGCCAGCTCACCAGGGACAGGGGGCTACAATGAGCAGTTCTTC. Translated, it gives CASSPGTGGYNEQFF.

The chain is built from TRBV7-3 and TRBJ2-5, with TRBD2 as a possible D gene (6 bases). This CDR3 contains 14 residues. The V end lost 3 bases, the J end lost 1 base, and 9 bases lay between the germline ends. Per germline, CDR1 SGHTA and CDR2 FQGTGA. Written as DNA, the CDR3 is TGTGCCAGCAGCTTGGGCGGGACCCAAGAGACCCAGTACTTC. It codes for CASSLGGTQETQYF.

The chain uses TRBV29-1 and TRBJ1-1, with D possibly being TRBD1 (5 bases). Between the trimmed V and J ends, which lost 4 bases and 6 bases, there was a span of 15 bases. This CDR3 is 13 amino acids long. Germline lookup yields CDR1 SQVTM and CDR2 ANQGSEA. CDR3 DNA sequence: TGCAGCGTTGTGTGGGATAGGGGTTCTGAAGCTTTCTTT. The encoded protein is CSVVWDRGSEAFF.

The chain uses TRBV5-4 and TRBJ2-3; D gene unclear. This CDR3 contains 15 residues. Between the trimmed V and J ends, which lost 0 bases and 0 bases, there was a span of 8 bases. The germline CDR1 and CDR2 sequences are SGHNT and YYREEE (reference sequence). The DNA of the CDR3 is TGTGCCAGCAGCTTGGCTCAGGCTAGCACAGATACGCAGTATTTT. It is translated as CASSLAQASTDTQYF.

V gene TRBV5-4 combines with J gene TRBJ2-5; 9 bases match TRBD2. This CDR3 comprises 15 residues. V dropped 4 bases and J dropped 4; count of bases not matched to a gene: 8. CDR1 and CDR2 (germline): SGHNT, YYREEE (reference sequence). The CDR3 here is CASSRRLAGRETQYF. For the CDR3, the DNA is TGTGCCAGCAGCCGGAGGCTAGCGGGAAGAGAGACCCAGTACTTC.

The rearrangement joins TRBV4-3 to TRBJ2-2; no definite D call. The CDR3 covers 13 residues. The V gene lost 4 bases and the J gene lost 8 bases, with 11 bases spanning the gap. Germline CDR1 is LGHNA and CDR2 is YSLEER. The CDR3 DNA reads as TGCGCCAGCAGCCCCAGTGGCTCAGGGGAGCTGTTTTTT. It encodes CASSPSGSGELFF.

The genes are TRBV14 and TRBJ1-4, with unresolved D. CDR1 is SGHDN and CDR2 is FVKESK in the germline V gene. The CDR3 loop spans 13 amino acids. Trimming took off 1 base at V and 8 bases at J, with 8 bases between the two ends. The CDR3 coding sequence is TGTGCCAGCAGCCAAGGACTTCGGGAAAAACTGTTTTTT. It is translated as CASSQGLREKLFF.

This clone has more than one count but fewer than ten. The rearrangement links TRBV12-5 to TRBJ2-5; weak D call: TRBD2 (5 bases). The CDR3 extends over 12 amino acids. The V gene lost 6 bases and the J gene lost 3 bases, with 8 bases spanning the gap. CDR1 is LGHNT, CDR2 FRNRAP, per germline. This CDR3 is CASGGSEETQYF. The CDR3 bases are TGTGCTAGTGGAGGGAGTGAAGAGACCCAGTACTTC.

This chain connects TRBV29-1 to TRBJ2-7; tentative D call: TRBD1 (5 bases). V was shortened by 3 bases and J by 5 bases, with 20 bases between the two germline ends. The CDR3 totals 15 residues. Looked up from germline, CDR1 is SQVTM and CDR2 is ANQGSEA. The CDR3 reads CSVDGVGVKGNEQYF. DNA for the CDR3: TGCAGCGTTGATGGGGTCGGAGTAAAGGGGAACGAGCAGTACTTC.

The CDR3 coding sequence is TGTGCCAGCAACCGGGACTCACGATCTAGCACAGATACGCAGTATTTT. Translated, it gives CASNRDSRSSTDTQYF. V usage is TRBV9 and J usage is TRBJ2-3, with D possibly TRBD2 on 6 matching bases. The CDR3 has 16 amino acids. Germline values: CDR1 SGDLS, CDR2 YYNGEE. Trimming took 6 bases from V and 0 from J, leaving 17 bases between them.

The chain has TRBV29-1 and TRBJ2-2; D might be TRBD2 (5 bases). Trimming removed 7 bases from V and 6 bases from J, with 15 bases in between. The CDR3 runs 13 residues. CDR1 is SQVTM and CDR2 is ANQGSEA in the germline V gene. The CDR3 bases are TGCAGCGGAAAACAAGGAGGAGCCGGGGAGCTGTTTTTT. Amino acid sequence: CSGKQGGAGELFF.

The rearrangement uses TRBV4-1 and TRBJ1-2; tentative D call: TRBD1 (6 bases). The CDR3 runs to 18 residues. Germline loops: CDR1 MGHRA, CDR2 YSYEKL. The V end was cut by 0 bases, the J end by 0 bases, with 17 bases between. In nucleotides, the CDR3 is TGCGCCAGCAGCCAAGATCTTGGGGGCACGAAGGCTAACTATGGCTACACCTTC. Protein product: CASSQDLGGTKANYGYTF.

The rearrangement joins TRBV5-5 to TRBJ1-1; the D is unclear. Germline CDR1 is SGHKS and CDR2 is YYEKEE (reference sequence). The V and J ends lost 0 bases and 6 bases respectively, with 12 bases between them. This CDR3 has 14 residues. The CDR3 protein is CASSLAWKGAEAFF. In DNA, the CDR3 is TGTGCCAGCAGCTTGGCCTGGAAAGGAGCTGAAGCTTTCTTT.

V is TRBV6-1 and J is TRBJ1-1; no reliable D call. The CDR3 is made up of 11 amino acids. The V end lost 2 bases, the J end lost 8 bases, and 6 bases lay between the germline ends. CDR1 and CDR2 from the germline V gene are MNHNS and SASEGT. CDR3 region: CASSETTEAFF. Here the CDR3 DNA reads TGTGCCAGCAGTGAAACGACAGAAGCTTTCTTT.